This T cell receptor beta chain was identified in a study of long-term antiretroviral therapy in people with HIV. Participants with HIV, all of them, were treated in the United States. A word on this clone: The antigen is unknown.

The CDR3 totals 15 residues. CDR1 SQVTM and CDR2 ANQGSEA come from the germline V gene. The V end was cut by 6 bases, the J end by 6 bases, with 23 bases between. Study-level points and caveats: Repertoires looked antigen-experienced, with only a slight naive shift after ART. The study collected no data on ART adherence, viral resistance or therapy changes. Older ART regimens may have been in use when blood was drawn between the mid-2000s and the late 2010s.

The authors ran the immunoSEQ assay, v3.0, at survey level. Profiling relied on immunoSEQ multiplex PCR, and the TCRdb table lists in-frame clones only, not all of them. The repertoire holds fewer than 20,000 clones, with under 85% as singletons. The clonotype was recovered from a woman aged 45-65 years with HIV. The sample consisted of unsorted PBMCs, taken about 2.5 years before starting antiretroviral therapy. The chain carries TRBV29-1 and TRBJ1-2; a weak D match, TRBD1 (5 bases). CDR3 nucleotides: TGCAGCGTGGCGGAGGAGGGGTTGTATCTTGATGGCTACACCTTC. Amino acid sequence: CSVAEEGLYLDGYTF.